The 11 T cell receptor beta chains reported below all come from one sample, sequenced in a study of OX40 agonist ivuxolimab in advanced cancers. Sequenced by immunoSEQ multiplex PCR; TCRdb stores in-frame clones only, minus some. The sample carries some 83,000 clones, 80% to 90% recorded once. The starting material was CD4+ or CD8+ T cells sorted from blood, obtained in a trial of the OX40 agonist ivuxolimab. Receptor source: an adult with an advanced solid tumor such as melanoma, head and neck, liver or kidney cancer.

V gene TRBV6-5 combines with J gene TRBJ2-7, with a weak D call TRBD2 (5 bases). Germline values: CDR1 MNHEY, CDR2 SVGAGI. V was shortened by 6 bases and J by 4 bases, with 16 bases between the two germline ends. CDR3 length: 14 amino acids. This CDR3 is CASSQADSAYEQYF. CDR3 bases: TGTGCCAGCAGCCAGGCGGATAGCGCGTACGAGCAGTACTTC.

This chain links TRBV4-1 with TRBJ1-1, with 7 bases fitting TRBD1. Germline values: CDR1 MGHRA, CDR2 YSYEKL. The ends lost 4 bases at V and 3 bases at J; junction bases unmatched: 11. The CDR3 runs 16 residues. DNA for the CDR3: TGCGCCAGCAGCCGACTAGGGGGGCAGGGGGACACTGAAGCTTTCTTT. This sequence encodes CASSRLGGQGDTEAFF.

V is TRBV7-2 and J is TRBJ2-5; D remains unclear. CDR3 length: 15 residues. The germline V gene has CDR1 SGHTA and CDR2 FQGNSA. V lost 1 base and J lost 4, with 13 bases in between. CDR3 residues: CASSLGQLLGETQYF. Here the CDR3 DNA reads TGTGCCAGCAGCTTAGGGCAGCTCCTGGGAGAGACCCAGTACTTC.

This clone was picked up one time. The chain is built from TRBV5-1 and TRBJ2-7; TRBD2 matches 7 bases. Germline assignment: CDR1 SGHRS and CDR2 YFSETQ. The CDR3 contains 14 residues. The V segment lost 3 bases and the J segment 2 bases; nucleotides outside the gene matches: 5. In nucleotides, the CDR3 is TGCGCCAGCAGCTCCGGACTAGACGCCTACGAGCAGTACTTC. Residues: CASSSGLDAYEQYF.

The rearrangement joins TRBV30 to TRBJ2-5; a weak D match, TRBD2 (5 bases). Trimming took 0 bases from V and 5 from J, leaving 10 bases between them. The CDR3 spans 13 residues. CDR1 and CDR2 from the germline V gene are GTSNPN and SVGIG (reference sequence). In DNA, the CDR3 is TGTGCCTGGAGTGTAGCGAGGAGGGAGACCCAGTACTTC. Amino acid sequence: CAWSVARRETQYF. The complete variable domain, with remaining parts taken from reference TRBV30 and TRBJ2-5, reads SQTIHQWPATLVQPVGSPLSLECTVEGTSNPNLYWYRQAAGRGLQLLFYSVGIGQISSEVPQNLSASRPQDRQFILSSKKLLLSDSGFYLCAWSVARRETQYFGPGTRLLVL.

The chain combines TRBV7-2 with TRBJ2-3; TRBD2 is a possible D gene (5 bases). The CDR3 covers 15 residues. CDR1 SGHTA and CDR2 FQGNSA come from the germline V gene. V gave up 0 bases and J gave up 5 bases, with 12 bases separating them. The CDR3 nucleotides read TGTGCCAGCAGCTTAGCGTCAGCGAGGGAAGATACGCAGTATTTT. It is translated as CASSLASAREDTQYF.

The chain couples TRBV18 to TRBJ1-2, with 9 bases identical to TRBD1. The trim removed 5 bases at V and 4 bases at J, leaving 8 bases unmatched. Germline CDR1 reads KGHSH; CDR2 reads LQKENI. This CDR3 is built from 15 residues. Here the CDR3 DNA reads TGTGCCAGCTCAGAACAGGGGGCTGGAGCCTATGGCTACACCTTC. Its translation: CASSEQGAGAYGYTF.

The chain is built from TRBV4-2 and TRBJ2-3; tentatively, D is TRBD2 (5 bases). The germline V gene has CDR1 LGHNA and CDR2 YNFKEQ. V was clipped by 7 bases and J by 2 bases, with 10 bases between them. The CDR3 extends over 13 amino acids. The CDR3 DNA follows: TGTGCCAGCAAGCTGGACTCCACAGATACGCAGTATTTT. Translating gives CASKLDSTDTQYF.

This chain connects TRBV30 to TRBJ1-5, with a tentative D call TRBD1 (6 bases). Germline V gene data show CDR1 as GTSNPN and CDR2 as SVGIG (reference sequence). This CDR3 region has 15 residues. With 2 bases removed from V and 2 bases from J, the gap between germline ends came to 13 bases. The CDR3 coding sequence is TGTGCCTGGAGTATGGGGGGGCTTGGCAATCAGCCCCAGCATTTT. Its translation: CAWSMGGLGNQPQHF.

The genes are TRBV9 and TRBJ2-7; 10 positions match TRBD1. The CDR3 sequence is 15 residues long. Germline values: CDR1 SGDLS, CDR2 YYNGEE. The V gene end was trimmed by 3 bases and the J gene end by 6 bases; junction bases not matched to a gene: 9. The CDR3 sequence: CASSASGTGESEQYF. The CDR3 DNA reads TGTGCCAGCAGCGCGTCCGGGACAGGGGAATCCGAGCAGTACTTC.

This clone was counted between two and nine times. As DNA, the CDR3 is TGTGCCAGCAGCACTACAGGGATTGGCTACACCTTC. The encoded protein is CASSTTGIGYTF. The rearrangement uses TRBV7-9 and TRBJ1-2; D perhaps matches TRBD1 (6 bases). CDR3 size: 12 residues. The V and J ends lost 5 bases and 7 bases respectively, with 11 bases between them. Germline V lookup: CDR1 SEHNR, CDR2 FQNEAQ (reference sequence).